This passage covers 7 T cell receptor beta chains from one sample sequenced in a study of T-cell memory formation after mild COVID-19 (dated by TCRdb to the early 2020s). The receptor library was made with 5' RACE. TCRdb lists the instrument as Illumina NovaSeq 6000. Using fastp trimming at Q25 and MiXCR clonotype assembly, TCRdb reanalyzed the public sequencing data and kept in-frame beta chains. Under each unique CDR3 protein, matching rows form one entry showing the most common genes and DNA. This sample comprises 150,000 to 200,000 distinct CDR3 sequences, around a third of them detected only once. Around 12% of the sample rests with the top ten. The specimen sequenced was PBMCs or a T cell subset sorted from them (not recorded which). The origin of the receptors is an adult woman who had mild COVID-19 (a few samples of this study predate the infection). The sample titles of this study are shuffled in the database, so cell type and time point are left out; the donor was told from shared clones.

The rearrangement links TRBV3-1 to TRBJ1-1, with D perhaps matching TRBD1 (5 bases). The CDR3 sequence is 15 residues long. Trimming pared 3 bases from V and 5 bases from J, leaving 16 bases between. Germline V gives CDR1 LGHDT, CDR2 YNNKEL (reference sequence). The CDR3 sequence is CASSHGISGGTEAFF. In DNA form, the CDR3 reads TGTGCCAGCAGCCACGGGATCTCGGGGGGAACTGAAGCTTTCTTT.

The chain combines TRBV7-9 with TRBJ1-2, with D perhaps TRBD1 (6 bases). The germline V gene has CDR1 SEHNR and CDR2 FQNEAQ (reference sequence). Trimming removed 6 bases at V and 8 bases at J, with 16 bases between. This CDR3 is built from 13 residues. The CDR3 here is CASSSAGQHGYTF. DNA for the CDR3: TGTGCCAGCAGTTCGGCGGGACAACACGGCTACACCTTC.

Only a few counts were recorded for this clonotype. This sequence joins TRBV9 and TRBJ1-2; 9 nucleotides match TRBD1. J gave up 4 bases and V 4 bases, and 5 bases lay outside the gene matches. The CDR3 spans 14 residues. Per the germline V gene, CDR1 is SGDLS and CDR2 is YYNGEE. This CDR3 reads CASSPGTGIYGYTF. Written as DNA, the CDR3 is TGTGCCAGCAGCCCCGGGACAGGGATCTATGGCTACACCTTC.

The rearrangement links TRBV4-1 to TRBJ2-7; maybe TRBD2 (5 bases). V dropped 1 base and J dropped 0 bases, with 10 bases sitting between them. CDR3 length: 15 residues. CDR1 is MGHRA, CDR2 YSYEKL, per germline. CDR3 region: CASSQGSGFSYEQYF. DNA for the CDR3: TGCGCCAGCAGCCAAGGTTCGGGGTTCTCCTACGAGCAGTACTTC.

This clonotype was observed a few times. The junction departs from germline at one end; a sequencing error may be responsible. The chain uses TRBV12-3 or TRBV12-4 and TRBJ2-7; weak D call: TRBD1 (5 bases). There are 12 residues in the CDR3. CDR3 DNA sequence: TGTGCCAGCAGTTTTTTGAGGCAGGGCCTGAACTTC. Protein product: CASSFLRQGLNF.

The chain couples TRBV9 to TRBJ2-2; tentatively, D is TRBD1 (6 bases). The CDR3 covers 11 residues. The germline V gene has CDR1 SGDLS and CDR2 YYNGEE. V gave up 9 bases and J gave up 5 bases, with 8 bases separating them. The CDR3: CATGQTGELFF. The CDR3 nucleotides are TGTGCCACCGGACAGACCGGGGAGCTGTTTTTT.

The chain combines TRBV6-5 with TRBJ1-2; no reliable D call. The ends were cut back, 4 bases at V and 4 bases at J, with 10 bases in the middle. This CDR3 has 13 residues. Germline V gene lookup returns CDR1 MNHEY and CDR2 SVGAGI. This CDR3 reads CASSSGFGYGYTF. For the CDR3, the DNA is TGTGCCAGCAGTTCCGGGTTTGGCTATGGCTACACCTTC.